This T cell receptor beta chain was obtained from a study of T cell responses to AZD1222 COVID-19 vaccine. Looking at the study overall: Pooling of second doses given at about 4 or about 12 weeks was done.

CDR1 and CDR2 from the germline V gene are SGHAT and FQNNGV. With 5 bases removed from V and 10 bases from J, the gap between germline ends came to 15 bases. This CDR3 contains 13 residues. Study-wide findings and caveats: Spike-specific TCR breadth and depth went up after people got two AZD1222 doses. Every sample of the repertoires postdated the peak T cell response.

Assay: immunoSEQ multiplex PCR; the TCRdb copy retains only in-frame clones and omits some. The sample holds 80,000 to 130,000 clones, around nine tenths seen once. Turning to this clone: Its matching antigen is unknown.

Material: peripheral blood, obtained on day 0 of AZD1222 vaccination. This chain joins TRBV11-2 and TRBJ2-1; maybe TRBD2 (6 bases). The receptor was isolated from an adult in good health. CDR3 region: CASSGYLRGEQFF. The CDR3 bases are TGTGCCAGCAGCGGCTACCTCCGGGGGGAGCAGTTCTTC.